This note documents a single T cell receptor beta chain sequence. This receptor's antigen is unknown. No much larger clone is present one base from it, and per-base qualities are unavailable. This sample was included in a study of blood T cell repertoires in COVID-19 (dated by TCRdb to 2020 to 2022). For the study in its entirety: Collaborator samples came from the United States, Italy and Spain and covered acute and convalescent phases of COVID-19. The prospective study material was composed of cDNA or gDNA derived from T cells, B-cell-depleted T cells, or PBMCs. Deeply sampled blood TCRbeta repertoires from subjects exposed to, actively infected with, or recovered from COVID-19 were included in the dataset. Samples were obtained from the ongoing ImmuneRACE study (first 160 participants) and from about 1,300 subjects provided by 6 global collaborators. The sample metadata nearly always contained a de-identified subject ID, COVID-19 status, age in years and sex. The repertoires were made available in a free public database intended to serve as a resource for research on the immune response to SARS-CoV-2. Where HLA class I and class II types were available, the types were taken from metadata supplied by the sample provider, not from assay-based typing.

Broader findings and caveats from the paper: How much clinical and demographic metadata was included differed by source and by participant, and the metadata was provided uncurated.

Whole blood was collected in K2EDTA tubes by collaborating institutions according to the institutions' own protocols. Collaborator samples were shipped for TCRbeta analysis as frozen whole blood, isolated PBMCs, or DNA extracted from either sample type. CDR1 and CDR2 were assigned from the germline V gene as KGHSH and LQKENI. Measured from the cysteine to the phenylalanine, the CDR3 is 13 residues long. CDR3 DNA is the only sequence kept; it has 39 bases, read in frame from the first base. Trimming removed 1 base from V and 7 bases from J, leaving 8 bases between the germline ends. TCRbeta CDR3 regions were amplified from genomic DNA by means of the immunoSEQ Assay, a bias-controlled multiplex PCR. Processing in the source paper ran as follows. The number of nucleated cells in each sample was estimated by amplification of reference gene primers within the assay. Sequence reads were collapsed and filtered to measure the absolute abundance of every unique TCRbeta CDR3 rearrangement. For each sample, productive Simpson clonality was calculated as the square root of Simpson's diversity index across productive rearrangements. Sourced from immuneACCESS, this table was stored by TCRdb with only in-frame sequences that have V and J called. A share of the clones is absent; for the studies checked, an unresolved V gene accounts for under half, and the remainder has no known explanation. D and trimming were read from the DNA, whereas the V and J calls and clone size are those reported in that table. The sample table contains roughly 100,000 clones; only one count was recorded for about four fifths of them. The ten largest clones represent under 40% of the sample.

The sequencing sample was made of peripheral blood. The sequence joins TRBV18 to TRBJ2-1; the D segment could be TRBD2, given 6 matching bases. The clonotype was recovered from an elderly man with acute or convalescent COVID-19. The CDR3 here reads CASSPLGGNEQFF. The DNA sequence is TGTGCCAGCTCACCACTCGGGGGAAATGAGCAGTTCTTC.